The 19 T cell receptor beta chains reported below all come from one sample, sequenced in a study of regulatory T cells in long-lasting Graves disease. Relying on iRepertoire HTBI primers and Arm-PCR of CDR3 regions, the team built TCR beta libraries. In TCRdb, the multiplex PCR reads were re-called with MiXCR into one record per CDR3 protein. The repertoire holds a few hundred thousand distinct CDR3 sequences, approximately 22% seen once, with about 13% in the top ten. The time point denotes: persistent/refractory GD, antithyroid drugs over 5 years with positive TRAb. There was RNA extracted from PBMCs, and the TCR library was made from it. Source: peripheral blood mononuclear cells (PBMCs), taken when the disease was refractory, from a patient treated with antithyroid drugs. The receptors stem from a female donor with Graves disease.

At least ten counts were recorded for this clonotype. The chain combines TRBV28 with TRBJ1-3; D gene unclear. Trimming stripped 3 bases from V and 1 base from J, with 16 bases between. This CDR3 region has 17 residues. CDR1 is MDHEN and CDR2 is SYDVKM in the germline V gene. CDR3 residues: CASSFPLTVRSGNTIYF. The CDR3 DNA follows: TGTGCCAGCAGTTTCCCCCTGACGGTCCGGTCTGGAAACACCATATATTTT. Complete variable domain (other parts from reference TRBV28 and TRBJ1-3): DVKVTQSSRYLVKRTGEKVFLECVQDMDHENMFWYRQDPGLGLRLIYFSYDVKMKEKGDIPEGYSVSREKKERFSLILESASTNQTSMYLCASSFPLTVRSGNTIYFGEGSWLTVV.

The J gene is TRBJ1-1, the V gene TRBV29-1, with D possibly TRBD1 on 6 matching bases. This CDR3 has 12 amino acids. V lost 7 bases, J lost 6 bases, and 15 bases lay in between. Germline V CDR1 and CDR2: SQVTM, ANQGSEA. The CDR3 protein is CSGSGVEAEAFF. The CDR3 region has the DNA TGCAGCGGATCAGGGGTTGAGGCTGAAGCTTTCTTT.

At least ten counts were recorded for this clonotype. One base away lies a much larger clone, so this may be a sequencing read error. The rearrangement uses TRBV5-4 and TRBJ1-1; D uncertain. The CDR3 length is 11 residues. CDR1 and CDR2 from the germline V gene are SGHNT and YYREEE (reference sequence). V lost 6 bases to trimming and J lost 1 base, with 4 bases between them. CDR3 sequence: CASNSNTEAFF. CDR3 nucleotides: TGTGCCAGCAACTCGAACACTGAAGCTTTCTTT.

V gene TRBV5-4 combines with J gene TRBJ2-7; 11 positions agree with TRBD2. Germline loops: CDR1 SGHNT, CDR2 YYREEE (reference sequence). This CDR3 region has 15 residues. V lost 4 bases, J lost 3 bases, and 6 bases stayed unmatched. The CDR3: CASSLRTSGLYEQYF. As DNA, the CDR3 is TGTGCCAGCAGCCTCCGGACTAGCGGGCTCTACGAGCAGTACTTC.

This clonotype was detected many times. CDR3 in DNA: TGTGCCAGCAGGCGAGGGACAGGGGATAATAGCAATCAGCCCCAGCATTTT. This encodes CASRRGTGDNSNQPQHF. This chain connects TRBV28 to TRBJ1-5, with 10 nucleotides matching TRBD1. This CDR3 is built from 17 residues. With 6 bases clipped from V and 0 bases from J, the junction kept 8 bases outside the gene matches. Germline V CDR1 and CDR2: MDHEN, SYDVKM.

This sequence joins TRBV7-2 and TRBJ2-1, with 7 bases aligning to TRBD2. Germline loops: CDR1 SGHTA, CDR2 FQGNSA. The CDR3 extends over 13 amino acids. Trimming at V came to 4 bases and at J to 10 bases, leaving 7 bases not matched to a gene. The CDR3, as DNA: TGTGCCAGCAGCTACCAGACTAGCTGGGAGCAGTTCTTC. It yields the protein CASSYQTSWEQFF.

DNA for the CDR3: TGCAGCGGTGGACAGGGTCAGTCCAGGGATACGCAGTATTTT. It translates to CSGGQGQSRDTQYF. This rearrangement joins TRBV29-1 to TRBJ2-3; 8 bases agree with TRBD1. J was trimmed by 6 bases and V by 7 bases; bases with no gene match: 12. Germline-derived CDR1 and CDR2 are SQVTM and ANQGSEA. The CDR3 is 14 amino acids.

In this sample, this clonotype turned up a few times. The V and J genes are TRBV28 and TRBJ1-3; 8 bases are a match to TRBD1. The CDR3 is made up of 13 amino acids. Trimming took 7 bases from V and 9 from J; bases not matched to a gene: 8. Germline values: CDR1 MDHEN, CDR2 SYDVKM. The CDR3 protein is CASTDDRGLTIYF. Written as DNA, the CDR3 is TGTGCCAGCACCGACGACAGGGGTCTCACCATATATTTT.

CDR3 residues: CASSQDGAGALGNTIYF. The CDR3 DNA follows: TGTGCCAGCAGCCAAGATGGAGCGGGGGCTCTAGGAAACACCATATATTTT. The chain has TRBV4-2 and TRBJ1-3; possibly TRBD1 for D (6 bases). This CDR3 has 17 residues. V was cut by 0 bases and J by 4 bases, with 16 bases left in between. The V gene's germline CDR1 is LGHNA and CDR2 YNFKEQ.

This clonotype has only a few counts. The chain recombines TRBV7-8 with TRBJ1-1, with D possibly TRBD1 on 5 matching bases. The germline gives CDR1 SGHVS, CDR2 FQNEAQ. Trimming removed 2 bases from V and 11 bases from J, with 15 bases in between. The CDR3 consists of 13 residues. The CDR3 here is CASSLTGTGWAFF. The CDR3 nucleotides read TGTGCCAGCAGCTTAACCGGGACGGGGTGGGCTTTCTTT. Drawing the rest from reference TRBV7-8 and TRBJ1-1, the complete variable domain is GAGVSQSPRYKVAKRGQDVALRCDPISGHVSLFWYQQALGQGPEFLTYFQNEAQLDKSGLPSDRFFAERPEGSVSTLKIQRTQQEDSAVYLCASSLTGTGWAFFGQGTRLTVV.

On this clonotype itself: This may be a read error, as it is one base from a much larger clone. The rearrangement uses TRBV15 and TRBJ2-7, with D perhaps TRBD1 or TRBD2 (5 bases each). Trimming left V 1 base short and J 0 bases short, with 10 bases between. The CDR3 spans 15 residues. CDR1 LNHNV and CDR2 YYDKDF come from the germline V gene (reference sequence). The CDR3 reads CATSRGLGDSYEQYF. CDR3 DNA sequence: TGTGCCACCAGCAGAGGTTTGGGGGACTCCTACGAGCAGTACTTC. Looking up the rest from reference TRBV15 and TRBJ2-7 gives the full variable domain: DAMVIQNPRYQVTQFGKPVTLSCSQTLNHNVMYWYQQKSSQAPKLLFHYYDKDFNNEADTPDNFQSRRPNTSFCFLDIRSPGLGDTAMYLCATSRGLGDSYEQYFGPGTRLTVT.

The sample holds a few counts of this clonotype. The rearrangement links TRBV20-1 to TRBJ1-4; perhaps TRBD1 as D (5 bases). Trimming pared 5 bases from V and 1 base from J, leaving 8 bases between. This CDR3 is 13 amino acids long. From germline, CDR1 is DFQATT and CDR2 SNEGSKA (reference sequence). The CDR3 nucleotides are TGCAGTGCTTACAGGATAACTAATGAAAAACTGTTTTTT. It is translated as CSAYRITNEKLFF.

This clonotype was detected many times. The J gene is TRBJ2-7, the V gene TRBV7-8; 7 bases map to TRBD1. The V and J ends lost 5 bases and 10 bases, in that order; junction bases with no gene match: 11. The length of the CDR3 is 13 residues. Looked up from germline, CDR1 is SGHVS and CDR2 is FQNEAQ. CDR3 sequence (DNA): TGTGCCAGCAGCCCCGGGACAGTCGGGCATCAGTACTTC. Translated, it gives CASSPGTVGHQYF.

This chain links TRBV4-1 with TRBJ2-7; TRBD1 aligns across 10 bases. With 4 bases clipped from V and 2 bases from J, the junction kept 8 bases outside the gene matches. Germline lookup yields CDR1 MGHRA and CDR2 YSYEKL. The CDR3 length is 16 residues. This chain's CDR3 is CASSRGGTGATYEQYF. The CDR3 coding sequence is TGCGCCAGCAGCCGCGGGGGGACAGGGGCTACCTACGAGCAGTACTTC.

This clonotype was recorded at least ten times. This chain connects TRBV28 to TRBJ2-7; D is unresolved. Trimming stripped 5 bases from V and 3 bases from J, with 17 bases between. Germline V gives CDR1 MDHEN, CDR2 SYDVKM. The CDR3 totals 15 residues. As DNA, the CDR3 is TGTGCCAGCAGTCGGATTAGTCCGAATTTCTACGAGCAGTACTTC. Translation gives CASSRISPNFYEQYF.

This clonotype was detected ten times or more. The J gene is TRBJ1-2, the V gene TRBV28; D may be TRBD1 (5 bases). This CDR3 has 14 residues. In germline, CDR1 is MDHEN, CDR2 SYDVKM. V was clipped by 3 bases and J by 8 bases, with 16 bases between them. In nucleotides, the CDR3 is TGTGCCAGCAGTTTGGGGGACGAGATACTCGGCTACACCTTC. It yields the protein CASSLGDEILGYTF.

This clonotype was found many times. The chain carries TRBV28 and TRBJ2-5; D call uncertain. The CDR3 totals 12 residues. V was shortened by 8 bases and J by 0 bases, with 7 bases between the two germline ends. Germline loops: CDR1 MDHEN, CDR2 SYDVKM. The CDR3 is CASGINQETQYF. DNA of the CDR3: TGTGCCAGCGGGATCAACCAAGAGACCCAGTACTTC.

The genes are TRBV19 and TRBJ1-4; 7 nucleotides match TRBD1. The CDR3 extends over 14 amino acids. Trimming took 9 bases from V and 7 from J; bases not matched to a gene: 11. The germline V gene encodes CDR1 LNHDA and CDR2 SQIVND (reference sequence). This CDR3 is CASLQTGASEKLFF. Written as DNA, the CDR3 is TGTGCCAGCCTCCAAACAGGGGCGTCTGAAAAACTGTTTTTT. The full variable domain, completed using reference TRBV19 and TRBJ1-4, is DGGITQSPKYLFRKEGQNVTLSCEQNLNHDAMYWYRQDPGQGLRLIYYSQIVNDFQKGDIAEGYSVSREKKESFPLTVTSAQKNPTAFYLCASLQTGASEKLFFGSGTQLSVL.

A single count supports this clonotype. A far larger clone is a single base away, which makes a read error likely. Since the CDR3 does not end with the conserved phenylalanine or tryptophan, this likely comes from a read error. In DNA, the CDR3 is TGCGCCAGCAGCTTGGCTGGCGGATCCCAAGAGACCCAGTACTCC. It translates to CASSLAGGSQETQYS. This sequence joins TRBV5-1 and TRBJ2-5, with D unclear. Germline-derived CDR1 and CDR2 are SGHRS and YFSETQ. V lost 0 bases, J lost 1 base, and 10 bases lay in between. This CDR3 contains 15 residues.